A selection of T cell receptor beta chains follows, all from one sample in a study of pediatric ulcerative colitis. Generated by immunoSEQ multiplex PCR, the TCRdb table keeps only in-frame clones and is missing some. Among about 36,000 clones, 73% were seen once, and the ten largest hold approximately 0.74%. Sequenced input: gut tissue. The origin of the receptors is a boy between 10 and 17 years old with moderate ulcerative colitis. The CDR3 runs from the conserved cysteine through the conserved F or W. A D gene is named only where the DNA matches it firmly. Clone size is given for some rows only: seen once, a few or many times, or a class if the clone is expanded.

abundance,d_gene,v_gene,j_gene,CDR3nt,CDR3aa
.,.,TRBV18,TRBJ2-7,TGTGCCAGCTCACCATTGGGTTCCTACGAGCAGTACTTC,CASSPLGSYEQYF
.,.,TRBV21-1,TRBJ2-7,TGTGCCAGCAGCAAAGTAGTCGGTCTAGAGGCCTACGAGCAGTACTTC,CASSKVVGLEAYEQYF
.,.,TRBV5-1,TRBJ2-5,TGCGCCAGCAGCTTGGCCGGAAGCCGGGACTCCACCCAAGAGACCCAGTACTTC,CASSLAGSRDSTQETQYF
.,TRBD1,TRBV29-1,TRBJ2-1,TGCAGCGCCACGAGACCTACAGGGGGCAAGGATGAGCAGTTCTTC,CSATRPTGGKDEQFF
.,TRBD1,TRBV4-2,TRBJ1-2,TGTGCCAGCAGCTCTGGACAGGGTGGTAACTATGGCTACACCTTC,CASSSGQGGNYGYTF
.,.,TRBV5-6,TRBJ2-7,TGTGCCAGCAGCGGAACCAGGGGACTTCTGTCCTTC,CASSGTRGLLSF
.,.,TRBV5-1,TRBJ2-1,TGCGCCAGCAGCTTACCTGGACCCCCGGTATTCTTC,CASSLPGPPVFF
.,.,TRBV5-4,TRBJ2-6,TGTGCCAGCACCAATGGGGGGACCCTTGGGGCCAACGTCCTGACTTTC,CASTNGGTLGANVLTF
.,.,TRBV7-6,TRBJ1-4,TGTGCCAGCAGCCCCTCAGGTTATGATAATGAAAAACTGTTTTTT,CASSPSGYDNEKLFF
.,.,TRBV28,TRBJ1-5,TGTGCCAGCAGTTTCGGGACGCCAAATCAGCCCCAGCATTTT,CASSFGTPNQPQHF
.,TRBD1,TRBV15,TRBJ2-7,TGTGCCACCAGCGGCCGGACAGGGGGTGAGCAGTACTTC,CATSGRTGGEQYF
once,TRBD2,TRBV4-2,TRBJ2-3,TGTGCCAGCAGCCAAGAAGGTCTAGCGGGGGTTGTAGATACGCAGTATTTT,CASSQEGLAGVVDTQYF
.,TRBD1,TRBV5-1,TRBJ2-1,TGCGCCAGCAGCTTGGCGACAGGGGGTTACAATGAGCAGTTCTTC,CASSLATGGYNEQFF
.,.,TRBV19,TRBJ1-2,TGTGCCAGTAGTAACCCTTATTACAGGGTCGGCTATGGCTACACCTTC,CASSNPYYRVGYGYTF
.,TRBD1,TRBV7-2,TRBJ1-5,TGTGCCAGCAGCCGGGACAGAGCACAGCCCCAGCATTTT,CASSRDRAQPQHF
.,TRBD1,TRBV19,TRBJ2-7,TGTGCCAGTCCTGGGGGCAGGGGGCTAGGGGAGCAGTACTTC,CASPGGRGLGEQYF
.,.,TRBV5-4,TRBJ2-5,TGTGCCAGCAGCTCGGGACGGCAAGAGACCCAGTACTTC,CASSSGRQETQYF
.,.,TRBV6-5,TRBJ1-5,TGTGCCAGCAGTTATTCACAGGGACATCAGCCCCAGCATTTT,CASSYSQGHQPQHF
.,.,TRBV9,TRBJ2-7,TGTGCCAGCAGCGCGCCCAATGGGGGGCGAACGGGAGAGCAGTACTTC,CASSAPNGGRTGEQYF
few,.,TRBV7-2,TRBJ1-6,TGTGCCAGCAGTGTGGGAAGGGGATCACCCCTCCACTTT,CASSVGRGSPLHF
.,.,TRBV28,TRBJ2-2,TGTGCCAGCAACGACGGTAATTTGGACACCGGGGAGCTGTTTTTT,CASNDGNLDTGELFF
.,.,TRBV5-4,TRBJ2-1,TGTGCCAGCAGCCCGGTCTTTTCTCTCGGAAATGAGCAGTTCTTC,CASSPVFSLGNEQFF
.,.,TRBV6-4,TRBJ2-7,TGTGCCAGCAGTGACCCCCGGAAGGTAGCTGGGGAGCAGTACTTC,CASSDPRKVAGEQYF
few,.,TRBV4-2,TRBJ1-6,TGTGCCAGCAGCCCCGCCGGACACGATAATTCACCCCTCCACTTT,CASSPAGHDNSPLHF
.,.,TRBV7-3,TRBJ2-7,TGTGCCAGCAGCTTAGGGGGACCTTCCTACGAGCAGTACTTC,CASSLGGPSYEQYF
few,.,TRBV27,TRBJ2-3,TGTGCCAGCAGTTTCGTGTCTCTAGGGCGTGATACGCAGTATTTT,CASSFVSLGRDTQYF
few,.,TRBV2,TRBJ1-5,TGTGCCAGCAGTGAGGACGGCGGCGGGCGCCAGCCCCAGCATTTT,CASSEDGGGRQPQHF
.,TRBD2,TRBV10-1,TRBJ2-5,TGCGCCAGCAGTGAGTCGACTAGCGGCGAACAAGAGACCCAGTACTTC,CASSESTSGEQETQYF
once,.,TRBV20-1,TRBJ1-1,TGCAGTGCTACTCAGGGTCCTGAAGCTTTCTTT,CSATQGPEAFF
.,TRBD1,TRBV11-2,TRBJ2-7,TGTGCCAGCACCCCACTGAGGGACAGGACCCACGAGCAGTACTTC,CASTPLRDRTHEQYF
.,.,TRBV27,TRBJ2-2,TGTGCCAGCAGTTTATCCAGGGCGAGCACCGGGGAGCTGTTTTTT,CASSLSRASTGELFF
.,.,TRBV10-2,TRBJ2-7,TGCGCCAGCTGGAGATCCTACGAGCAGTACTTC,CASWRSYEQYF
.,TRBD1,TRBV2,TRBJ1-2,TGTGCCAGCAGCCGGACTATACAGGGGGCAGCTAACTATGGCTACACCTTC,CASSRTIQGAANYGYTF
.,.,TRBV29-1,TRBJ1-1,TGCAGCGTCACACACCTGGGGGGGAAGAACACTGAAGCTTTCTTT,CSVTHLGGKNTEAFF
.,.,TRBV28,TRBJ1-2,TGTGCCAGCAGACAAGGGGGGTTCGATGGCTACACCTTC,CASRQGGFDGYTF
.,.,TRBV28,TRBJ2-6,TGTGCCAGCCGATTCTCTGGGGCCAACGTCCTGACTTTC,CASRFSGANVLTF
.,.,TRBV7-2,TRBJ2-1,TGTGCCAGCAGCTTAAGGTACAATGAGCAGTTCTTC,CASSLRYNEQFF
.,.,TRBV5-1,TRBJ2-6,TGCGCCAGCAGCTTGGCCTTTGGGGCCAACGTCCTGACTTTC,CASSLAFGANVLTF
few,TRBD1,TRBV7-3,TRBJ1-2,TGTGCCAGCAGCCTCACAGGGGCGGATGGCTACACCTTC,CASSLTGADGYTF
once,TRBD1,TRBV9,TRBJ2-1,TGTGCCAGCAGCTACTCCGGGACAGAATACAATGAGCAGTTCTTC,CASSYSGTEYNEQFF